This TCR beta chain appears in the sequencing data of a study of shared clonotypes between healthy human individuals. This table comes from immunoSEQ multiplex PCR, and its TCRdb copy is limited to in-frame clones, with some not included. The top ten hold approximately 0.36% of the sample, which has around 2.5 million clones, under 95% seen once. Whole-study findings and limits: Several donors held about 4.6% of naive CD4 clonotypes in common. Owing to a small donor count, the genetic and exposure-history diversity represented was limited.

As to this clone: Its target is not known.

Germline CDR1 and CDR2: LNHDA and SQIVND (reference sequence). The CDR3 consists of 15 residues. After removal of 8 bases from V and 3 bases from J, the junction contained 5 bases not matched to a gene. The source material was naive CD4+ T cells from PBMCs. Noted subset: CD45RA+ positively selected. The V and J genes are TRBV19 and TRBJ1-4, with TRBD1 matching over 11 bases. The clonotype was recovered from a man between 18 and 29 years old in good health. Some clones in this sample may be carry-over from other donors' samples. This CDR3 reads CASRDRGFSNEKLFF. The CDR3 bases are TGTGCCAGTCGGGACAGGGGGTTCTCTAATGAAAAACTGTTTTTT.